These 11 T cell receptor beta chains were sequenced from one sample in a study of blood T cell repertoires in COVID-19. Sequenced by immunoSEQ multiplex PCR; TCRdb stores in-frame clones only, minus some. The sample shows 300,000 to 400,000 clones, approximately 81% of them seen only once. The sequencing sample was made of PBMCs or T cells enriched from blood (not recorded which). The receptors derive from a woman in her 30s who had been exposed to COVID-19.

The gene calls are TRBV28 and TRBJ1-6; TRBD1 matches at 7 bases. The trim removed 6 bases at V and 7 bases at J, leaving 9 bases unmatched. This CDR3 has 15 amino acids. CDR1 MDHEN and CDR2 SYDVKM come from the germline V gene. CDR3 region: CASRPQGGLNSPLHF. The CDR3 DNA follows: TGTGCCAGCAGGCCTCAGGGGGGCTTAAATTCACCCCTCCACTTT.

On this clone itself: The junction and the germline gene differ at one end; a read error may be behind it. This chain joins TRBV15 and TRBJ2-1; the D gene is possibly TRBD2 (6 bases). CDR1 and CDR2 from the germline V gene are LNHNV and YYDKDF (reference sequence). There are 15 residues in the CDR3. The CDR3 loop is CATSGEVRRDNEQFF. The CDR3 coding sequence is TGTGCCACCAGCGGAGAGGTGCGGAGGGACAATGAGCAGTTCTTC.

The gene calls are TRBV19 and TRBJ2-7; 8 bases agree with TRBD1. The CDR3 is made up of 13 amino acids. From germline, CDR1 is LNHDA and CDR2 SQIVND (reference sequence). Trimming removed 3 bases from V and 3 bases from J; junction bases left unmatched: 1. This chain's CDR3 is CASSIGTGYEQYF. The DNA of the CDR3 is TGTGCCAGTAGTATCGGGACAGGCTACGAGCAGTACTTC.

The V gene is TRBV3-1 (or the pseudogene TRBV3-2), the J gene TRBJ1-2; D is uncertain. CDR1 is LGHDT and CDR2 is YNNKEL in the germline V gene (reference sequence). This CDR3 comprises 12 residues. V was trimmed by 5 bases and J by 6 bases, leaving 10 bases between them. The CDR3 spells CASSFRLDGYTF. In DNA, the CDR3 is TGTGCCAGCAGCTTCAGGTTGGATGGCTACACCTTC.

V gene TRBV6-5 combines with J gene TRBJ1-1; 11 bases agree with TRBD1. The J segment lost 9 bases and the V segment lost 5 bases, leaving 5 bases of the junction unmatched. Germline CDR1 and CDR2: MNHEY and SVGAGI. The CDR3 spans 13 residues. CDR3 protein: CASSPGQGEKAFF. The CDR3 nucleotides are TGTGCCAGCAGTCCGGGACAGGGGGAGAAAGCTTTCTTT.

The J gene is TRBJ2-3, the V gene TRBV9; no reliable D call. The CDR3 covers 16 residues. V dropped 3 bases and J dropped 0 bases, with 14 bases sitting between them. Germline CDR1 is SGDLS and CDR2 is YYNGEE. Here the CDR3 DNA reads TGTGCCAGCAGCGGTCTACGCGGCCGTAGCACAGATACGCAGTATTTT. Protein: CASSGLRGRSTDTQYF.

V is TRBV3-1 (or the pseudogene TRBV3-2) and J is TRBJ1-2; D gene uncertain. Germline values: CDR1 LGHDT, CDR2 YNNKEL (reference sequence). This CDR3 has 13 amino acids. Trimming took 1 base from V and 2 from J, leaving 5 bases between them. CDR3 nucleotide sequence: TGTGCCAGCAGCCAAGGTGAGAACTATGGCTACACCTTC. This gives the protein CASSQGENYGYTF.

The CDR3 is CASSLQARKEEAFF. Written as DNA, the CDR3 is TGTGCCAGCAGCCTCCAGGCCAGGAAGGAAGAAGCTTTCTTT. The V gene is TRBV28, the J gene TRBJ1-1; D not certain. V was clipped by 6 bases and J by 8 bases, with 19 bases between them. Germline V gene data show CDR1 as MDHEN and CDR2 as SYDVKM. CDR3 size: 14 residues.

This clone was found a few times. As DNA, the CDR3 is TGTGCCAGCAGTGTCGGGACTAGCGGGGGGAGTGAGCAGTTCTTC. This sequence encodes CASSVGTSGGSEQFF. This rearrangement joins TRBV6-4 to TRBJ2-1; 15 bases map to TRBD2. This CDR3 spans 15 amino acids. Unmatched junction bases numbered 4, after V lost 4 bases and J lost 9 bases. The germline CDR1 and CDR2 sequences are MRHNA and SNTAGT.

This clone appeared once. The chain is built from TRBV28 and TRBJ2-4; a possible D gene is TRBD2 (5 bases). Trimming took off 6 bases at V and 3 bases at J, with 9 bases between the two ends. Germline V gene lookup returns CDR1 MDHEN and CDR2 SYDVKM. The CDR3 is made up of 13 amino acids. The CDR3 loop is CASRIGIKNIQYF. The DNA for the CDR3 is TGTGCCAGCAGGATCGGGATCAAAAACATTCAGTACTTC.

This rearrangement joins TRBV9 to TRBJ1-4; 9 nucleotides line up with TRBD1. The CDR3 sequence is 14 residues long. Germline CDR1 is SGDLS and CDR2 is YYNGEE. The V and J ends lost 4 bases and 8 bases, in that order; junction bases with no gene match: 6. The CDR3: CASSPRTGEEKLFF. Here the CDR3 DNA reads TGTGCCAGCAGCCCAAGGACAGGGGAGGAAAAACTGTTTTTT.